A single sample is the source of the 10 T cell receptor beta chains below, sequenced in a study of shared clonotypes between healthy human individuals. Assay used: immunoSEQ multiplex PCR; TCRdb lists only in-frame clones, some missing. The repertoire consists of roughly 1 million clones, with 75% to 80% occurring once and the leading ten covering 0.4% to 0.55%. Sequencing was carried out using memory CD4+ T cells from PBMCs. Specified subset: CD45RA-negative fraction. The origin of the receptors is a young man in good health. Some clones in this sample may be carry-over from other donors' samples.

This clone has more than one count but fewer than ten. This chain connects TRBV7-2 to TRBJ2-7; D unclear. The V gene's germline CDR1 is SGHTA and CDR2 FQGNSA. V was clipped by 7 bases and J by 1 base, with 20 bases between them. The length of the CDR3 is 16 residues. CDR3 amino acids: CASTNYGPRKSYEQYF. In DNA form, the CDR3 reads TGTGCCAGCACCAATTACGGGCCCAGAAAATCCTACGAGCAGTACTTC.

The CDR3, as DNA: TGTGCCAGCAGCTTATCTCTCCCCCCCTACGAGCAGTACTTC. It yields the protein CASSLSLPPYEQYF. The rearrangement links TRBV11-3 to TRBJ2-7; D is unclear. V gave up 2 bases and J gave up 2 bases, with 10 bases separating them. The germline V gene has CDR1 SGHNT and CDR2 YENEEA. The CDR3 sequence is 14 residues long.

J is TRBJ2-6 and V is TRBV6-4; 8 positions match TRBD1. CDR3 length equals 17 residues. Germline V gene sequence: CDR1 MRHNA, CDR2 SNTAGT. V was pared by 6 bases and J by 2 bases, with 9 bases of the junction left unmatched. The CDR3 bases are TGTGCCAGCAGCCCCGGGACAGGTCGGACTGGGGCCAACGTCCTGACTTTC. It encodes CASSPGTGRTGANVLTF.

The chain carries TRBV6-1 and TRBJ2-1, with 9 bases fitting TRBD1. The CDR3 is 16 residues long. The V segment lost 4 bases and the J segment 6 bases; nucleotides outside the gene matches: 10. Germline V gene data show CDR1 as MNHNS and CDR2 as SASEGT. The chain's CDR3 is CASSGLPGTGFNEQFF. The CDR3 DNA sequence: TGTGCCAGCAGTGGCCTCCCCGGGACAGGGTTCAATGAGCAGTTCTTC.

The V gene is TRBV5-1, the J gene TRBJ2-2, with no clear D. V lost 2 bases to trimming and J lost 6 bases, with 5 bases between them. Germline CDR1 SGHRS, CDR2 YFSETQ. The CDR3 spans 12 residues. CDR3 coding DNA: TGCGCCAGCAGCTTCCCGCCCGGGGAGCTGTTTTTT. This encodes CASSFPPGELFF.

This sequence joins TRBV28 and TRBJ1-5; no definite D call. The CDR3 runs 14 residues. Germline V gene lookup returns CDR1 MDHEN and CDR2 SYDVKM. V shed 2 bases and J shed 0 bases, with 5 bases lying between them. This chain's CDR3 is CASSLTTSNQPQHF. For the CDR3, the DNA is TGTGCCAGCAGTTTAACAACTAGCAATCAGCCCCAGCATTTT.

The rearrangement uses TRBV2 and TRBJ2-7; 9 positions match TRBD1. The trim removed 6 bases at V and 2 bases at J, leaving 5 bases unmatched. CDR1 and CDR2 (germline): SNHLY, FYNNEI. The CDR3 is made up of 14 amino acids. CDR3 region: CASRAGTGPYEQYF. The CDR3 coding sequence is TGTGCCAGCAGGGCCGGGACAGGGCCCTACGAGCAGTACTTC.

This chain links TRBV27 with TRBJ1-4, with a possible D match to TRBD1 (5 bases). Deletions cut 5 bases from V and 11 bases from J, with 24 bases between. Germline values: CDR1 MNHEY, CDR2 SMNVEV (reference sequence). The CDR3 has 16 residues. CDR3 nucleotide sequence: TGTGCCAGCAGTCGACCTCGGGGCCAGGGAAGTGGCAAACTGTTTTTT. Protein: CASSRPRGQGSGKLFF. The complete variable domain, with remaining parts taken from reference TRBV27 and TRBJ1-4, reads EAQVTQNPRYLITVTGKKLTVTCSQNMNHEYMSWYRQDPGLGLRQIYYSMNVEVTDKGDVPEGYKVSRKEKRNFPLILESPSPNQTSLYFCASSRPRGQGSGKLFFGSGTQLSVL.

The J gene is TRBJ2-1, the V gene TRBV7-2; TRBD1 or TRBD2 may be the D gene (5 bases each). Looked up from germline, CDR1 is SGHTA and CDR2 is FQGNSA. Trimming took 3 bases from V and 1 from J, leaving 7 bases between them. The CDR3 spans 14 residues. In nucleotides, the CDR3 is TGTGCCAGCAGCTTTGGGGGTTCCTACAATGAGCAGTTCTTC. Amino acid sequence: CASSFGGSYNEQFF.

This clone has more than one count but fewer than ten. CDR3 loop: CASRRGTGDPYEQYF. CDR3 bases: TGTGCCAGCAGAAGGGGGACAGGGGACCCCTACGAGCAGTACTTC. V usage is TRBV6-5 and J usage is TRBJ2-7; the match to TRBD1 covers 10 bases. Germline V lookup: CDR1 MNHEY, CDR2 SVGAGI. The CDR3 contains 15 residues. V gave up 6 bases and J gave up 2 bases; unmatched junction bases: 7.